One sample yielded the 25 T cell receptor beta chains listed below, sequenced in a study of T cells in localized non-small cell lung cancer. Generated by immunoSEQ multiplex PCR, the TCRdb table keeps only in-frame clones and is missing some. The repertoire consists of approximately 89,000 clones, with about 78% occurring once and the leading ten covering 15% to 20%. The sample in question was PBMCs, obtained before any cancer treatment. The receptors were sampled from a man aged 40 to 75 with stage II squamous cell lung carcinoma.

The chain is built from TRBV4-1 and TRBJ2-7; no clear D. Trimming left V 8 bases short and J 2 bases short, with 4 bases between. The germline V gene has CDR1 MGHRA and CDR2 YSYEKL. This CDR3 comprises 10 residues. The CDR3 sequence: CASGTYEQYF. CDR3 nucleotide sequence: TGCGCCAGCGGGACCTACGAGCAGTACTTC.

The chain links TRBV5-1 to TRBJ1-4; D is unresolved. CDR1 SGHRS and CDR2 YFSETQ come from the germline V gene. The CDR3 extends over 16 amino acids. Trimming cost V 4 bases and J 5 bases, with 18 bases left between them. The CDR3 nucleotides are TGCGCCAGCAGCCTCGCCAGTCGAGGGCCGAATGAAAAACTGTTTTTT. Translation: CASSLASRGPNEKLFF.

The chain joins TRBV28 to TRBJ2-1; TRBD2 matches at 8 bases. Germline loops: CDR1 MDHEN, CDR2 SYDVKM. The junction had 7 bases not matched to a gene; V was cut back by 3 bases and J by 9 bases. This CDR3 has 14 residues. The CDR3 loop reads CASSFRWTSREQFF. DNA for the CDR3: TGTGCCAGCAGTTTCCGCTGGACTAGCCGTGAGCAGTTCTTC.

This sequence joins TRBV28 and TRBJ2-5, with D perhaps TRBD1 or TRBD2 (6 bases each). This CDR3 contains 13 residues. Trimming cost V 7 bases and J 3 bases, with 12 bases left between them. The germline gives CDR1 MDHEN, CDR2 SYDVKM. The CDR3 DNA reads as TGTGCCAGCACGGAGGGGGGAGAAGAGACCCAGTACTTC. This codes for CASTEGGEETQYF.

The chain uses TRBV5-5 and TRBJ2-5; D is uncertain. Germline assignment: CDR1 SGHKS and CDR2 YYEKEE (reference sequence). This CDR3 region has 12 residues. Trimming shortened V by 1 base and J by 5 bases, and 6 bases separated the two germline ends. The CDR3 bases are TGTGCCAGCAGCTTGCCTGACGAGACCCAGTACTTC. As protein: CASSLPDETQYF.

The chain is built from TRBV7-9 and TRBJ2-1; 10 bases line up with TRBD2. This CDR3 has 16 residues. Looked up from germline, CDR1 is SEHNR and CDR2 is FQNEAQ (reference sequence). Trimming removed 6 bases from V and 9 bases from J; junction bases left unmatched: 14. The CDR3 loop is CASSFWLAGVFGEQFF. The CDR3 DNA reads as TGTGCCAGCAGTTTCTGGCTAGCGGGAGTATTTGGTGAGCAGTTCTTC.

V and J are TRBV7-2 and TRBJ2-3; D is possibly TRBD1 (5 bases). CDR1 and CDR2 from the germline V gene are SGHTA and FQGNSA. The CDR3 totals 13 residues. Trimming shortened V by 5 bases and J by 6 bases, and 12 bases separated the two germline ends. CDR3 amino acids: CASSRDKGDTQYF. The CDR3 DNA follows: TGTGCCAGCAGCCGAGACAAGGGGGATACGCAGTATTTT.

This chain links TRBV28 with TRBJ2-7; 10 bases map to TRBD2. The junction had 7 bases not matched to a gene; V was cut back by 5 bases and J by 6 bases. The CDR3 spans 14 residues. Germline V gene lookup returns CDR1 MDHEN and CDR2 SYDVKM. This CDR3 reads CASSPAGGPSEQYF. The CDR3 nucleotides read TGTGCCAGCAGTCCAGCGGGAGGGCCAAGCGAGCAGTACTTC.

The chain recombines TRBV28 with TRBJ2-7, with 9 bases that match TRBD1. J was trimmed by 5 bases and V by 6 bases; bases with no gene match: 8. This CDR3 region has 14 residues. Germline CDR1 is MDHEN and CDR2 is SYDVKM. The DNA for the CDR3 is TGTGCCAGCAGGAAAGGACAGGGGTTCCACGAGCAGTACTTC. This sequence encodes CASRKGQGFHEQYF.

The chain joins TRBV19 to TRBJ2-7; the match to TRBD1 covers 10 bases. J lost 5 bases, V lost 5 bases, and 12 bases had no gene match. This CDR3 is built from 16 residues. Looked up from germline, CDR1 is LNHDA and CDR2 is SQIVND (reference sequence). The CDR3 spells CASSVSPGQGINEQYF. DNA of the CDR3: TGTGCCAGTAGTGTATCACCGGGACAGGGGATTAACGAGCAGTACTTC.

This chain uses TRBV6-5 with TRBJ1-1; D gene unclear. The CDR3 totals 16 residues. V shed 0 bases and J shed 8 bases, with 19 bases lying between them. CDR1 is MNHEY and CDR2 is SVGAGI in the germline V gene. The CDR3: CASSYSSTPPTDEAFF. In DNA, the CDR3 is TGTGCCAGCAGTTACTCGTCCACACCCCCGACCGACGAAGCTTTCTTT.

The CDR3 loop reads CASRSRESAKNIQYF. The CDR3 bases are TGTGCCAGTAGAAGTAGGGAGTCCGCCAAAAACATTCAGTACTTC. The chain couples TRBV19 to TRBJ2-4; tentative D call: TRBD2 (5 bases). The CDR3 loop spans 15 amino acids. V was trimmed by 6 bases and J by 1 base, leaving 13 bases between them. CDR1 is LNHDA, CDR2 SQIVND, per germline (reference sequence).

On this clone: At the DNA level, this CDR3 is encoded by other sequences in the same sample as well. J is TRBJ2-7 and V is TRBV2, with D possibly being TRBD1 or TRBD2 (5 bases each). Germline assignment: CDR1 SNHLY and CDR2 FYNNEI. The CDR3 is 13 amino acids. The V and J ends lost 5 bases and 2 bases respectively, with 10 bases between them. The CDR3 region is CASSRQGPYEQYF. CDR3 DNA: TGTGCCAGCAGTCGGCAGGGACCCTACGAGCAGTACTTC.

The chain has TRBV4-3 and TRBJ1-3; no definite D call. Germline-derived CDR1 and CDR2 are LGHNA and YSLEER. Trimming took off 4 bases at V and 2 bases at J, with 12 bases between the two ends. This CDR3 has 15 residues. The CDR3 loop is CASSRDLSAGNTIYF. CDR3 coding DNA: TGCGCCAGCAGCCGTGATCTGTCAGCTGGAAACACCATATATTTT.

V is TRBV10-3 and J is TRBJ2-1; 14 bases fit TRBD2. The CDR3 contains 15 residues. Per germline, CDR1 ENHRY and CDR2 SYGVKD. J lost 9 bases, V lost 5 bases, and 6 bases had no gene match. Here the CDR3 DNA reads TGTGCCATCAGTCCGACTAGCGGGAGGGCCTTTGAGCAGTTCTTC. Translated, it gives CAISPTSGRAFEQFF.

The chain combines TRBV5-1 with TRBJ1-1; D ambiguous. CDR3 length equals 15 residues. Trimming left V 7 bases short and J 5 bases short, with 21 bases between. Germline loops: CDR1 SGHRS, CDR2 YFSETQ. The CDR3 DNA sequence: TGCGCCAGCGGCCCTAGCAATCCCTGGGAAACTGAAGCTTTCTTT. Protein sequence: CASGPSNPWETEAFF.

The rearrangement joins TRBV10-3 to TRBJ2-1; 10 nucleotides agree with TRBD2. V dropped 3 bases and J dropped 8; count of bases not matched to a gene: 10. CDR3 length: 16 residues. Germline loops: CDR1 ENHRY, CDR2 SYGVKD. CDR3 loop: CAISEEGSGRGDEQFF. The DNA for the CDR3 is TGTGCCATCAGTGAAGAGGGGAGCGGGAGGGGTGATGAGCAGTTCTTC.

This clone was picked up one time. The V call is TRBV6-5, the J call TRBJ1-2, with TRBD1 matching 7 bases. The trim removed 5 bases at V and 8 bases at J, leaving 11 bases unmatched. This CDR3 contains 14 residues. Germline V gene data show CDR1 as MNHEY and CDR2 as SVGAGI. CDR3 nucleotides: TGTGCCAGCAGTCCCCTCGACAGGGATGGGGGCTACACCTTC. Encoded protein: CASSPLDRDGGYTF.

The chain recombines TRBV2 with TRBJ1-5, with D maybe TRBD1 (6 bases). The CDR3 runs to 16 residues. Germline V gene lookup returns CDR1 SNHLY and CDR2 FYNNEI. Trimming stripped 5 bases from V and 2 bases from J, with 16 bases between. The CDR3 loop is CASSRSQGIGNQPQHF. CDR3 nucleotides: TGTGCCAGCAGTCGGTCACAGGGAATTGGCAATCAGCCCCAGCATTTT.

This chain uses TRBV6-5 with TRBJ2-7, with D maybe TRBD2 (6 bases). Germline V gives CDR1 MNHEY, CDR2 SVGAGI. V was shortened by 6 bases and J by 1 base, with 16 bases between the two germline ends. The CDR3 totals 15 residues. The CDR3 sequence: CASSYGGGGSYEQYF. The CDR3 DNA sequence: TGTGCCAGCAGCTACGGGGGTGGCGGATCCTACGAGCAGTACTTC.

The rearrangement joins TRBV6-5 to TRBJ2-7, with D uncertain. Germline V gene data show CDR1 as MNHEY and CDR2 as SVGAGI. The CDR3 is made up of 12 amino acids. V was cut by 5 bases and J by 3 bases, with 8 bases left in between. CDR3 region: CASSASYYEQYF. CDR3 nucleotide sequence: TGTGCCAGCAGTGCCAGTTACTACGAGCAGTACTTC.

The chain employs TRBV25-1 and TRBJ2-5; 7 nucleotides line up with TRBD2. Germline V gene sequence: CDR1 MGHDK, CDR2 SYGVNS. V lost 1 base and J lost 5; bases outside the gene matches: 1. CDR3 length: 13 residues. CDR3 nucleotides: TGTGCCAGCAGTGAATTGGGGGGGGAGACCCAGTACTTC. This sequence encodes CASSELGGETQYF.

CDR3 sequence reads: CASSLDRDPIYEQYF. The CDR3 nucleotides read TGTGCCAGCAGCTTGGACAGGGACCCTATTTACGAGCAGTACTTC. This chain links TRBV5-4 with TRBJ2-7; D may be TRBD1 (6 bases). The CDR3 is 15 residues long. Germline V gives CDR1 SGHNT, CDR2 YYREEE (reference sequence). The germline V and J ends were trimmed by 0 bases and 4 bases, with 14 bases remaining between them. Using reference TRBV5-4 and TRBJ2-7 for the parts outside the CDR3, the full variable domain is ETGVTQSPTHLIKTRGQQVTLRCSSQSGHNTVSWYQQALGQGPQFIFQYYREEENGRGNFPPRFSGLQFPNYSSELNVNALELDDSALYLCASSLDRDPIYEQYFGPGTRLTVT.

The chain is built from TRBV7-2 and TRBJ1-1, with D unclear. Trimming left V 6 bases short and J 4 bases short, with 12 bases between. This CDR3 has 13 amino acids. Germline values: CDR1 SGHTA, CDR2 FQGNSA. This CDR3 is CASSSTTGTEAFF. Here the CDR3 DNA reads TGTGCCAGCAGTTCGACCACGGGCACTGAAGCTTTCTTT.

The V call is TRBV6-6, the J call TRBJ1-2, with 7 bases identical to TRBD1. Germline CDR1 MNHNY, CDR2 SVGAGI (reference sequence). The CDR3 consists of 15 residues. Germline trimming cut 0 bases from V and 2 bases from J; bases unmatched to any gene: 3. DNA of the CDR3: TGTGCCAGCAGTTACTCCGAGGGGGCCAACTATGGCTACACCTTC. It encodes CASSYSEGANYGYTF.